This TCR beta chain was documented in a study of blood T cell repertoires in COVID-19 (TCRdb year 2020). General notes on the study: Collaborator samples came from the United States, Italy and Spain and covered acute and convalescent phases of COVID-19. The prospective study material was composed of cDNA or gDNA derived from T cells, B-cell-depleted T cells, or PBMCs. The dataset comprised deeply sampled blood TCRbeta repertoires from subjects exposed to, actively infected with, or recovered from COVID-19. The repertoires were made available in a free public database intended to serve as a resource for research on the immune response to SARS-CoV-2. Samples were obtained from the ongoing ImmuneRACE study (first 160 participants) and from 1,254 subjects provided by 6 global collaborators. The sample metadata nearly always contained a de-identified subject ID, COVID-19 status, age in years and sex. HLA class I and class II types, where available, came from metadata supplied by the sample provider rather than from assay-based typing.

The immunoSEQ Assay, a bias-controlled multiplex PCR, was used to amplify TCRbeta CDR3 regions from genomic DNA. As for how the authors treated the data: Nucleated cell counts per sample were estimated from amplification of reference gene primers within the assay. To quantify the absolute abundance of each unique TCRbeta CDR3 rearrangement, sequence reads were collapsed and filtered. For each sample, productive Simpson clonality was calculated by taking the square root of Simpson's diversity index across productive rearrangements. TCRdb provides this immuneACCESS table in a form limited to in-frame rearrangements. Some clones are lacking; in checked studies, under half of them reflect an unresolved V gene, and why the rest are absent is not known. That table gives V, J and clone size, and the DNA gave D and trimming. The sample contains 150,000 to 190,000 clones, around 89% of them found a single time. The ten largest clonotypes hold roughly 15% of the sample.

Collaborating institutions collected whole blood in K2EDTA tubes following their own protocols. Collaborator samples were shipped for TCRbeta analysis as frozen whole blood, isolated PBMCs, or DNA extracted from either sample type. What the work shows at the level of the full study, not this receptor alone: How much clinical and demographic metadata was included differed by source and by participant, and the metadata was provided uncurated.

Concerning this clone: Its antigen is not yet known. No base quality information exists; no much larger clone differs at one position.

The CDR3 holds 13 amino acids from the cysteine to the phenylalanine. Only CDR3 DNA remains: 39 bases, in frame from the first base. From a lookup of the germline V gene (reference sequence), CDR1 and CDR2 are GTSNPN and SVGIG. V is pared back by 5 bases and J by 8 bases, with 16 bases lying between the germline termini. Sequenced material: peripheral blood. The sequence was collected from a woman in her thirties or forties with acute or convalescent COVID-19. Recombination linked TRBV30 to TRBJ2-1; D gene: possibly TRBD2, on 5 matching bases. The nucleotides read TGTGCCTGGGAGCCGGGGAGTTCGGATGAGCAGTTCTTC. Its product reads: CAWEPGSSDEQFF.